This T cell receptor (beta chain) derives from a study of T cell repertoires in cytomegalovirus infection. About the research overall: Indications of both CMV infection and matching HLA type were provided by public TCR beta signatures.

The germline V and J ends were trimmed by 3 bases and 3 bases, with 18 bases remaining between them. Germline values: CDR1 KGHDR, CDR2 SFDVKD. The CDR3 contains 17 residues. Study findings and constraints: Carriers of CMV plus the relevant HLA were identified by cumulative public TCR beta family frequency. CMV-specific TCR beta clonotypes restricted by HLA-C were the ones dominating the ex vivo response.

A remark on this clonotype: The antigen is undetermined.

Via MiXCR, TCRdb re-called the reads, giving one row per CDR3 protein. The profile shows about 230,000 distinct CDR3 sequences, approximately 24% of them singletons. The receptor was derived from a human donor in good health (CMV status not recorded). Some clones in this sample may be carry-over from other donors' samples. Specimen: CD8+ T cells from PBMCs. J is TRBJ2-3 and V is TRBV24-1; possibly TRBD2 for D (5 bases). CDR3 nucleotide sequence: TGTGCCACCAGTGATGGAGGTTCGGAGACGTCTACAGATACGCAGTATTTT. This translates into CATSDGGSETSTDTQYF.